The rows below give T cell receptor beta chains drawn from one sample of a study of T-cell reconstitution after alpha-beta-depleted transplantation in children. TCRdb called the PCR reads again in MiXCR, with one record for every CDR3 protein. The sample contains 400,000 to 550,000 distinct CDR3 sequences, over 9.5% of which appear only once. The specimen was PBMCs, collected before TCRalphabeta/CD19-depleted stem cell transplant. These TCRs come from a child younger than 10 with inherited bone marrow failure, due to receive a stem cell transplant. CDR3s leave out the opening cysteine and the closing phenylalanine or tryptophan. The order of the fields is clone size, V gene, J gene, CDR3 protein. Expanded clones get a size class; other rows say once, few or many, or leave the size out.

clone size: many; V gene: TRBV7-8; J gene: TRBJ2-5; CDR3 protein: ASSSPGTGGLGETQY
clone size: few; V gene: TRBV20-1; J gene: TRBJ1-3; CDR3 protein: SARDGGGGNTIY
clone size: many; V gene: TRBV27; J gene: TRBJ2-1; CDR3 protein: ASSLGRAYNEQF
clone size: few; V gene: TRBV12-3/TRBV12-4; J gene: TRBJ2-1; CDR3 protein: ASSRGGESYNEQF
clone size: many; V gene: TRBV12-3/TRBV12-4; J gene: TRBJ1-4; CDR3 protein: ASSLGWPEKLF
clone size: many; V gene: TRBV7-2; J gene: TRBJ1-2; CDR3 protein: ASSETGYGYT
clone size: many; V gene: TRBV29-1; J gene: TRBJ2-3; CDR3 protein: SVEPHRGGDTQY
clone size: many; V gene: TRBV13; J gene: TRBJ1-1; CDR3 protein: ASSLGPGRAHGTEAF
clone size: -; V gene: TRBV12-3/TRBV12-4; J gene: TRBJ1-3; CDR3 protein: ASSFSGAGNAIY
clone size: few; V gene: TRBV6-2/TRBV6-3; J gene: TRBJ2-7; CDR3 protein: ASSPNGLRYEQY
clone size: many; V gene: TRBV20-1; J gene: TRBJ1-6; CDR3 protein: SARGRTGYNSPLH
clone size: many; V gene: TRBV18; J gene: TRBJ2-5; CDR3 protein: ASSSAKETQY
clone size: -; V gene: TRBV18; J gene: TRBJ2-4; CDR3 protein: ASSPQFIPIQY
clone size: -; V gene: TRBV7-9; J gene: TRBJ2-3; CDR3 protein: ASSLSGGPSTDTQY
clone size: -; V gene: TRBV4-2; J gene: TRBJ2-1; CDR3 protein: ASSIRTSGGDNEQF
clone size: many; V gene: TRBV20-1; J gene: TRBJ1-1; CDR3 protein: SATTGTEAF
clone size: many; V gene: TRBV6-1; J gene: TRBJ2-5; CDR3 protein: ASGGLGTSDEDQETQY
clone size: many; V gene: TRBV7-9; J gene: TRBJ2-1; CDR3 protein: ASSRRPTPYNEQF
clone size: many; V gene: TRBV4-2; J gene: TRBJ2-7; CDR3 protein: ASSPRLAGGLAYEQY